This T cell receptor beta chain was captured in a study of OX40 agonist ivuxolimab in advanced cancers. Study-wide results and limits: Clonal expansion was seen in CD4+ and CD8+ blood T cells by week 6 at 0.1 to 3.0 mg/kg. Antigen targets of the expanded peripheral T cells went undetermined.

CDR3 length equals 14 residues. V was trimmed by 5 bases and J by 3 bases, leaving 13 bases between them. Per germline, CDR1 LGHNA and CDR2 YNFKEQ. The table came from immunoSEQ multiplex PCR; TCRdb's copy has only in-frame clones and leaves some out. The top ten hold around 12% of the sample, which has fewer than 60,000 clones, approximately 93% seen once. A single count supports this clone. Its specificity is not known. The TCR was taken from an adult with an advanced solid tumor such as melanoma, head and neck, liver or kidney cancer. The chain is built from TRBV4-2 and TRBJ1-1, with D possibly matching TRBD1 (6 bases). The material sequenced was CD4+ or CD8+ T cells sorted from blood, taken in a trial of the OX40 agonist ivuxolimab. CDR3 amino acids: CASSFETGYTEAFF. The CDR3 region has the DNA TGTGCCAGCAGCTTTGAAACAGGGTACACTGAAGCTTTCTTT.